These T cell receptor beta chains were read from a single sample in a study of cytotoxic CD8 clonotypes in ibrutinib-treated CLL. Here immunoSEQ multiplex PCR was the method, and the copy in TCRdb shows in-frame clones only, minus some. The table includes around 310,000 clones, approximately 80% detected once. Material: PBMCs, obtained before ibrutinib treatment. Every receptor here comes from a human donor with chronic lymphocytic leukemia. CDR3s include the opening cysteine and the closing phenylalanine or tryptophan. Each record gives: J gene, D gene, V gene, clone size, CDR3 DNA, CDR3 protein. D genes are given only for firm matches. A row's size may be missing; if present it is once, few, many or a size class.

>TRBJ2-3|TRBD2|TRBV18|NA
TGTGCCAGCTCACCACCTCGACGGACTAGCGGGAGTCCAGATACGCAGTATTTT
CASSPPRRTSGSPDTQYF
>TRBJ1-3|TRBD1|TRBV4-3|NA
TGCGCCAGCAGCCAAGAACGACGCAGGGGGAACACCATATATTTT
CASSQERRRGNTIYF
>TRBJ2-1|TRBD2|TRBV5-8|NA
TGTGCCAGCAGCTTGGTCTACGGGAGGGCCTTCAATGAGCAGTTCTTC
CASSLVYGRAFNEQFF
>TRBJ2-5|NA|TRBV4-2|once
TGTGCCAGCAGCCAAGGGGGGGAGACCCAGTACTTC
CASSQGGETQYF
>TRBJ2-5|NA|TRBV5-4|NA
TGTGCCAGCAGCTTGGCGGCGGGAGAGGGGGGAGAGACCCAGTACTTC
CASSLAAGEGGETQYF
>TRBJ2-7|TRBD2|TRBV4-3|NA
TGCGCCAGCAGCCAAGATCGACGGGGACTAGCGGGGGATTACGAGCAGTACTTC
CASSQDRRGLAGDYEQYF
>TRBJ2-5|NA|TRBV5-4|NA
TGTGCCAGCAGTGCGACATCCCGAGAGACCCAGTACTTC
CASSATSRETQYF
>TRBJ2-3|TRBD2|TRBV5-1|NA
TGCGCCAGCAGCTTACGGACTAGCGAAACAGATACGCAGTATTTT
CASSLRTSETDTQYF
>TRBJ2-5|TRBD1|TRBV6-5|few
TGTGCCAGCAGAGACAGGGGGCGGGAGACCCAGTACTTC
CASRDRGRETQYF
>TRBJ1-3|NA|TRBV7-2|NA
TGTGCCAGCAGCTTAGCCCCTCGAAACACCATATATTTT
CASSLAPRNTIYF
>TRBJ1-1|TRBD1|TRBV27|NA
TGTGCCAGCAGTACAGGGACAGGGGAAACTGAAGCTTTCTTT
CASSTGTGETEAFF
>TRBJ2-7|NA|TRBV28|few
TGTGCCAGCAGTTTGGGGGGCGCTTCCTACGAGCAGTACTTC
CASSLGGASYEQYF
>TRBJ2-1|NA|TRBV9|NA
TGTGCCAGCAGCGGACCTTACAATGAGCAGTTCTTC
CASSGPYNEQFF
>TRBJ2-7|NA|TRBV5-6|once
TGTGCCAGCAGCTTTGGGGGCTACGAGCAGTACTTC
CASSFGGYEQYF
>TRBJ2-7|TRBD1|TRBV9|NA
TGTGCCAGCAGCGAGGCCGGGACAGGGGTACACGAGCAGTACTTC
CASSEAGTGVHEQYF
>TRBJ2-2|TRBD2|TRBV11-3|NA
TGTGCCAGCAGCTTAGGGGGACTAGCGGGGAACACCGGGGAGCTGTTTTTT
CASSLGGLAGNTGELFF
>TRBJ1-1|NA|TRBV18|few
TGTGCCAGCTCCCAAAACGGACTACGGGCGGTGGAAGCTTTCTTT
CASSQNGLRAVEAFF
>TRBJ2-2|NA|TRBV5-4|NA
TGTGCCAGCAGCTTTTTAGGACCGTCGGCCGGGGAGCTGTTTTTT
CASSFLGPSAGELFF
>TRBJ1-1|NA|TRBV11-3|NA
TGTGCCAGCAGCTTAGGACACAACACTGAAGCTTTCTTT
CASSLGHNTEAFF